These T cell receptor beta chains were read from a single sample in a study of CD8 T cells in ankylosing spondylitis. TCRdb re-derived calls from the 5' RACE reads in MiXCR, one entry per CDR3 protein. The table lists around 120,000 distinct CDR3 sequences, approximately 14% of them singletons. Sequencing input: blood, either unsorted or a sorted T cell fraction (not recorded which). All receptors derive from a female donor with ankylosing spondylitis or in good health (not recorded which). Both conserved end residues are part of each CDR3. A D gene is named only where the DNA matches it firmly. Some rows mark clone size as missing; the rest say once, few, many or name a class of expanded clone.

j_call | d_call | cdr3_length | clone_size | v_call | cdr3_aa | cdr3_nt
TRBJ1-1 | - | 14 | few | TRBV5-1 | CASSLGDRNTEAFF | TGCGCCAGCAGCTTGGGAGACAGGAACACTGAAGCTTTCTTT
TRBJ2-3 | - | 13 | few | TRBV20-1 | CSVLIPGTDTQYF | TGCAGTGTCCTCATCCCGGGTACAGATACGCAGTATTTT
TRBJ2-3 | - | 17 | few | TRBV5-1 | CASSLVPTARGTDTQYF | TGCGCCAGCAGCCTAGTTCCGACCGCCCGGGGCACAGATACGCAGTATTTT
TRBJ2-3 | - | 12 | many | TRBV28 | CASSLAQNTRYF | TGTGCCAGCAGTCTAGCGCAAAATACGCGCTATTTT
TRBJ2-1 | TRBD1 | 18 | many | TRBV20-1 | CSARGVRGTGSSNNEQFF | TGCAGTGCTAGAGGTGTGAGGGGGACAGGGTCTTCGAACAATGAGCAGTTCTTC
TRBJ1-5 | - | 14 | - | TRBV7-2 | CASSFSPEGQPQHF | TGTGCCAGCAGCTTTTCCCCGGAGGGTCAGCCCCAGCATTTT
TRBJ1-1 | TRBD1 | 14 | many | TRBV10-3 | CAISADRGLTEAFF | TGTGCCATCAGTGCGGACAGGGGGCTTACTGAAGCTTTCTTT
TRBJ2-2 | - | 14 | - | TRBV5-1 | CASSTTPESGELFF | TGCGCCAGCAGCACCACGCCGGAGTCCGGGGAGCTGTTTTTT
TRBJ2-7 | TRBD1 | 13 | - | TRBV7-3 | CASSSGDRVEQYF | TGTGCCAGCAGCTCAGGGGACAGGGTCGAGCAGTACTTC
TRBJ1-6 | - | 17 | many | TRBV20-1 | CSARALPGISYNSPLHF | TGCAGTGCTAGAGCTCTTCCGGGGATCTCCTATAATTCACCCCTCCACTTT
TRBJ2-2 | TRBD2 | 15 | - | TRBV9 | CASSVDSGVLGELFF | TGTGCCAGCAGCGTAGACAGCGGGGTACTCGGGGAGCTGTTTTTT
TRBJ1-4 | - | 20 | few | TRBV5-1 | CASSLLGLWGGRAENEKLFF | TGCGCCAGCAGCCTACTTGGTCTTTGGGGGGGTCGCGCCGAAAATGAAAAACTGTTTTTT
TRBJ2-5 | TRBD2 | 15 | many | TRBV15 | CATKYSGGSQETQYF | TGTGCCACTAAATATAGCGGGGGGTCTCAAGAGACCCAGTACTTC
TRBJ2-7 | - | 11 | many | TRBV5-1 | CASSDHYEQYF | TGCGCCAGCAGCGATCACTACGAGCAGTACTTC
TRBJ1-2 | - | 13 | few | TRBV5-1 | CASSLQPSGGHTF | TGCGCCAGCAGCTTACAGCCGTCGGGTGGCCACACCTTC
TRBJ2-1 | - | 16 | few | TRBV5-1 | CASSPGDRLAYSEQFF | TGCGCCAGCAGCCCGGGAGACAGGTTGGCTTATAGTGAGCAGTTCTTC
TRBJ2-5 | - | 11 | - | TRBV4-1 | CVSSEGETQYF | TGCGTCAGCAGCGAAGGGGAGACCCAGTACTTC
TRBJ1-1 | - | 14 | few | TRBV5-1 | CASSLLTSAAEAFF | TGCGCCAGCAGCTTGTTGACATCGGCTGCTGAAGCTTTCTTT
TRBJ2-7 | - | 12 | many | TRBV28 | CASSLETYEQYF | TGTGCCAGCAGTTTGGAAACCTACGAGCAGTACTTC
TRBJ1-1 | - | 13 | many | TRBV20-1 | CSASNRLNTEAFF | TGCAGTGCTAGTAACAGGTTAAACACTGAAGCTTTCTTT
TRBJ2-7 | TRBD2 | 17 | many | TRBV4-1 | CASSQVISGGWSYEQYF | TGCGCCAGCAGCCAAGTAATTAGCGGGGGTTGGTCCTACGAGCAGTACTTC
TRBJ1-5 | - | 14 | few | TRBV12-3/TRBV12-4 | CASSRTGWHQPQHF | TGTGCCAGCAGCAGGACTGGCTGGCATCAGCCCCAGCATTTT
TRBJ2-1 | - | 11 | - | TRBV30 | CAWTLYNEQFF | TGTGCCTGGACCCTCTACAATGAGCAGTTCTTC
TRBJ2-1 | - | 14 | - | TRBV19 | CASSRAGDHNEQFF | TGTGCCAGTAGTAGGGCAGGGGACCACAATGAGCAGTTCTTC
TRBJ2-1 | - | 13 | few | TRBV19 | CASTPRGYNEQFF | TGTGCCAGTACCCCTAGGGGTTACAATGAGCAGTTCTTC
TRBJ2-1 | TRBD2 | 15 | many | TRBV9 | CASSDSGNTYNEQFF | TGTGCCAGCTCCGATAGCGGGAACACCTACAATGAGCAGTTCTTC
TRBJ2-3 | - | 15 | many | TRBV3-1 | CASSLRNPVADTQYF | TGTGCCAGCAGCCTCAGGAATCCTGTGGCAGATACGCAGTATTTT
TRBJ2-7 | - | 14 | few | TRBV14 | CASSRKGVRDEQYF | TGTGCCAGCAGCCGGAAAGGGGTTCGCGACGAGCAGTACTTC
TRBJ2-1 | TRBD1 | 22 | - | TRBV5-1 | CASSSPTPDRVRSSPKSDEQFF | TGCGCCAGCAGCTCGCCCACCCCCGACAGGGTAAGGAGTAGCCCGAAGAGCGATGAGCAGTTCTTC
TRBJ2-7 | - | 14 | few | TRBV5-1 | CASSLDGAAYEQYF | TGCGCCAGCAGCTTGGACGGGGCCGCCTACGAGCAGTACTTC
TRBJ1-2 | TRBD1 | 16 | many | TRBV12-3/TRBV12-4 | CASSLLRQGVDYGYTF | TGTGCCAGCAGTTTATTGAGGCAGGGGGTGGACTATGGCTACACCTTC
TRBJ1-2 | TRBD1 | 13 | many | TRBV27 | CASSSGTGFGYTF | TGTGCCAGCAGTTCTGGGACAGGGTTTGGCTACACCTTC
TRBJ2-1 | - | 12 | many | TRBV5-1 | CASSKPSNEQFF | TGCGCCAGCAGCAAGCCCTCCAATGAGCAGTTCTTC
TRBJ1-5 | - | 12 | few | TRBV7-2 | CASGYSNQPQHF | TGTGCCAGCGGGTATAGCAATCAGCCCCAGCATTTT
TRBJ2-7 | - | 10 | - | TRBV19 | CASTPGEQYF | TGTGCCAGTACACCGGGCGAGCAGTACTTC
TRBJ2-1 | TRBD1 | 15 | - | TRBV7-6 | CASSLASSGTVEQFF | TGTGCCAGCAGCTTAGCCTCCTCAGGGACAGTTGAGCAGTTCTTC
TRBJ1-5 | - | 14 | many | TRBV5-1 | CASSLGGSNQPQHF | TGTGCCAGCAGTTTAGGGGGTAGCAATCAGCCCCAGCATTTT
TRBJ1-2 | - | 13 | - | TRBV11-1 | CASSFYPMNGYTF | TGTGCCAGCAGCTTCTACCCCATGAACGGCTACACCTTC
TRBJ2-3 | TRBD1 | 17 | many | TRBV11-2 | CASSFGRGPQVTDTQYF | TGTGCCAGCAGCTTCGGTAGGGGGCCGCAGGTCACAGATACGCAGTATTTT
TRBJ2-7 | - | 13 | many | TRBV12-3/TRBV12-4 | CASSFEGPYEQYF | TGTGCCAGCAGTTTCGAGGGTCCTTACGAGCAGTACTTC
TRBJ1-5 | - | 17 | few | TRBV4-1 | CASSQERGPLDNQPQHF | TGCGCCAGCAGCCAAGAGCGCGGACCACTAGACAATCAGCCCCAGCATTTT
TRBJ2-5 | TRBD2 | 14 | few | TRBV5-1 | CASSSGRPQETQYF | TGCGCCAGCAGTAGCGGGAGACCACAAGAGACCCAGTACTTC
TRBJ2-7 | - | 16 | - | TRBV5-1 | CASSLGVRTSHYEQYF | TGCGCCAGCAGCTTGGGGGTGAGGACAAGTCACTACGAGCAGTACTTC
TRBJ2-5 | - | 15 | few | TRBV27 | CASSPSEGGQETQYF | TGTGCCAGCAGTCCCAGTGAGGGGGGACAAGAGACCCAGTACTTC
TRBJ2-3 | - | 14 | few | TRBV7-9 | CASSLGSSADTQYF | TGTGCCAGCAGCTTAGGATCCAGCGCCGATACGCAGTATTTT
TRBJ2-2 | TRBD2 | 18 | - | TRBV12-3/TRBV12-4 | CASRRPGTSGGNTGELFF | TGTGCCAGCAGAAGACCCGGGACTAGCGGGGGGAACACCGGGGAGCTGTTTTTT
TRBJ1-1 | - | 13 | few | TRBV30 | CAWRLTGTSEAFF | TGTGCCTGGAGACTTACAGGGACTTCTGAAGCTTTCTTT
TRBJ1-2 | - | 13 | few | TRBV6-2/TRBV6-3 | CASSYDGVYGYTF | TGTGCCAGCAGTTACGACGGTGTCTATGGCTACACCTTC
TRBJ2-2 | TRBD1 | 15 | - | TRBV2 | CASSRDRGNTGELFF | TGTGCCAGCAGCCGGGACAGGGGAAACACCGGGGAGCTGTTTTTT
TRBJ2-7 | TRBD2 | 15 | few | TRBV5-1 | CASSPWGRAEYEQYF | TGCGCCAGCAGCCCCTGGGGGAGGGCTGAGTACGAGCAGTACTTC